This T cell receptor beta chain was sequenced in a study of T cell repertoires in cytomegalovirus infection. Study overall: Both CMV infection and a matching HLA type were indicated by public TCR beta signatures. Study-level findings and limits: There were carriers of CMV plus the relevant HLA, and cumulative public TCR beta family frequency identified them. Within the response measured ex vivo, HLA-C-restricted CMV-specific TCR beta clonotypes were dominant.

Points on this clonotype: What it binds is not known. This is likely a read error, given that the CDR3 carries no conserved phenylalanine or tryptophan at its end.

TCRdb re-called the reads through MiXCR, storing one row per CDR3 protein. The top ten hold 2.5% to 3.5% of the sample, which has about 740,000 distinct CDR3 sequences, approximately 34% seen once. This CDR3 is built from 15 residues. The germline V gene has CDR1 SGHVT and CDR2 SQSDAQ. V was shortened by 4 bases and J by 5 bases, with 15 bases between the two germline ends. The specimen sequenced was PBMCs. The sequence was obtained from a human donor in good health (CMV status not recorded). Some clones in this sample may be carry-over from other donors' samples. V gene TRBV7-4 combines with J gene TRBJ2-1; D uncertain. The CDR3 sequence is CASSSTIGVHNEQFL. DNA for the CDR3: TGTGCCAGCAGCTCCACTATTGGGGTCCACAATGAGCAGTTCTTA.